These 8 T cell receptor beta chains came from one sample sequenced in a study of tumour-infiltrating T cells in Burkitt lymphoma. Using immunoSEQ multiplex PCR, the repertoire was profiled, and TCRdb retains in-frame clones only, with some absent. The table records 1,500 to 2,000 clones, around 13% of them present only once. Sequencing was done on a sample of tumor tissue. The receptors were sampled from a human donor with Burkitt lymphoma.

This rearrangement joins TRBV15 to TRBJ2-7; possible D gene TRBD2, 6 bases. V shed 2 bases and J shed 0 bases, with 14 bases lying between them. The germline gives CDR1 LNHNV, CDR2 YYDKDF (reference sequence). This CDR3 is 16 amino acids long. CDR3 nucleotides: TGTGCCACCAGCAGACGGCGGGACCCGAGCTCCTACGAGCAGTACTTC. Its translation: CATSRRRDPSSYEQYF.

This clone has just a few counts. J is TRBJ2-1 and V is TRBV6-5, with D uncertain. Deletions cut 4 bases from V and 5 bases from J, with 3 bases between. The CDR3 consists of 11 residues. Germline lookup yields CDR1 MNHEY and CDR2 SVGAGI. The CDR3, as DNA: TGTGCCAGCAGTTGGGACAATGAGCAGTTCTTC. Protein sequence: CASSWDNEQFF.

This clone has more than one count but fewer than ten. The chain uses TRBV5-1 and TRBJ2-7; D perhaps matches TRBD1 (5 bases). V was pared by 4 bases and J by 2 bases, with 13 bases between. Germline CDR1 SGHRS, CDR2 YFSETQ. The CDR3 totals 14 residues. CDR3 sequence: CASSPQGMAYEQYF. The CDR3 DNA reads TGCGCCAGCAGCCCTCAGGGAATGGCCTACGAGCAGTACTTC.

The chain is built from TRBV6-5 and TRBJ2-7; 7 bases are shared with TRBD1. The CDR3 totals 15 residues. Trimming removed 5 bases from V and 0 bases from J; junction bases left unmatched: 7. Germline CDR1 and CDR2: MNHEY and SVGAGI. CDR3 sequence (DNA): TGTGCCAGCAGTCACAGGGACAGAAGCTCCTACGAGCAGTACTTC. It specifies CASSHRDRSSYEQYF.

The chain links TRBV7-9 to TRBJ2-7; no clear D gene. CDR3 length equals 13 residues. Germline CDR1 SEHNR, CDR2 FQNEAQ (reference sequence). V gave up 4 bases and J gave up 3 bases, with 10 bases separating them. The CDR3, as DNA: TGTGCCAGCAGCTCATCACTCATCTACGAGCAGTACTTC. Translation gives CASSSSLIYEQYF.

J is TRBJ1-3 and V is TRBV30; unclear D gene. The germline CDR1 and CDR2 sequences are GTSNPN and SVGIG (reference sequence). The CDR3 runs to 14 residues. Trimming cost V 3 bases and J 1 base, with 10 bases left between them. CDR3 amino acids: CAWSKGRSGNTIYF. The CDR3 DNA follows: TGTGCCTGGAGCAAAGGGAGATCTGGAAACACCATATATTTT. Combining the CDR3 with reference TRBV30 and TRBJ1-3 gives the whole variable domain SQTIHQWPATLVQPVGSPLSLECTVEGTSNPNLYWYRQAAGRGLQLLFYSVGIGQISSEVPQNLSASRPQDRQFILSSKKLLLSDSGFYLCAWSKGRSGNTIYFGEGSWLTVV.

The genes are TRBV6-1 and TRBJ2-5; perhaps TRBD1 as D (5 bases). The V gene lost 1 base and the J gene lost 9 bases, with 15 bases spanning the gap. CDR3 length equals 14 residues. Germline V lookup: CDR1 MNHNS, CDR2 SASEGT. Here the CDR3 reads CASSEGQGLMAQYF. CDR3 sequence (DNA): TGTGCCAGCAGTGAAGGTCAGGGCTTAATGGCCCAGTACTTC.

This chain joins TRBV5-8 and TRBJ1-1; D remains unclear. Between the trimmed V and J ends, which lost 4 bases and 11 bases, there was a span of 15 bases. The CDR3 consists of 12 residues. The germline V gene has CDR1 SGHTS and CDR2 YDEGEE. The CDR3 loop reads CASSHTALGAFF. In nucleotides, the CDR3 is TGTGCCAGCAGCCATACGGCCCTTGGTGCTTTCTTT.